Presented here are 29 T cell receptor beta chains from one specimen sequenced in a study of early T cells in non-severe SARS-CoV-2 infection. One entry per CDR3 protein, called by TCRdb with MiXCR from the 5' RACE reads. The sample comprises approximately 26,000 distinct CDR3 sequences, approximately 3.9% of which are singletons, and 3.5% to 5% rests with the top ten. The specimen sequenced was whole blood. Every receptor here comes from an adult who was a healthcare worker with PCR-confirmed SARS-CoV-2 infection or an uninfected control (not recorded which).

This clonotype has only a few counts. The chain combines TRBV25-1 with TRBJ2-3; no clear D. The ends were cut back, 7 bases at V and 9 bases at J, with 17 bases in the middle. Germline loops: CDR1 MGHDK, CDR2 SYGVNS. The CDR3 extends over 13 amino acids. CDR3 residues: CASTSTLTQTQYF. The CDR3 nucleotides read TGTGCCAGCACGTCGACCCTTACCCAAACGCAGTATTTT.

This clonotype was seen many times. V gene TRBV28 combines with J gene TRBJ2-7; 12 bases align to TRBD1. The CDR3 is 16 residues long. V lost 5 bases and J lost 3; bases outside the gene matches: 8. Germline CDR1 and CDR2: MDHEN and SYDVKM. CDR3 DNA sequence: TGTGCCAGCAGTCCCGGGACAGGGGGCTTTGGCTACGAGCAGTACTTC. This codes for CASSPGTGGFGYEQYF.

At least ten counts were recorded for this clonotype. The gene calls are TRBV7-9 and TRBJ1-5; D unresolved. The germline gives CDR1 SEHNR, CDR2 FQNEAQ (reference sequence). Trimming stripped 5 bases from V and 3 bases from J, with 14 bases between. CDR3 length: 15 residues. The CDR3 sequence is CASSPLRNTNQPQHF. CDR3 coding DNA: TGTGCCAGCAGCCCCCTCCGGAACACCAATCAGCCCCAGCATTTT.

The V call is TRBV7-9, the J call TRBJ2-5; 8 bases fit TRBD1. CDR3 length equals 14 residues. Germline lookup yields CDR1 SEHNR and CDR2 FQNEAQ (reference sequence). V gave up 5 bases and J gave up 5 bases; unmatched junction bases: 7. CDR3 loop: CASSRGQGGETQYF. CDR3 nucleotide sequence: TGTGCCAGCAGCCGCGGACAGGGCGGGGAGACCCAGTACTTC. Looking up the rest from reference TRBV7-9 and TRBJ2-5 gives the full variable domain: DTGVSQNPRHKITKRGQNVTFRCDPISEHNRLYWYRQTLGQGPEFLTYFQNEAQLEKSRLLSDRFSAERPKGSFSTLEIQRTEQGDSAMYLCASSRGQGGETQYFGPGTRLLVL.

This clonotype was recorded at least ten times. CDR3 DNA: TGCGCCAGCAGCTTGGCCCGACAGGGACAAGAGACCCAGTACTTC. It codes for CASSLARQGQETQYF. J is TRBJ2-5 and V is TRBV5-1; 7 nucleotides match TRBD1. Germline V gene data show CDR1 as SGHRS and CDR2 as YFSETQ. This CDR3 is built from 15 residues. With V trimmed by 0 bases and J by 2 bases, 4 bases remained unmatched.

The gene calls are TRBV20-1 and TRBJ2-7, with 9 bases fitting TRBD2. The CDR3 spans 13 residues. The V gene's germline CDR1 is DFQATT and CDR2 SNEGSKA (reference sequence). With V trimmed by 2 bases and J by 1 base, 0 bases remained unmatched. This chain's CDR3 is CSARLAGSYEQYF. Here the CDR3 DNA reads TGCAGTGCTAGACTAGCGGGATCCTACGAGCAGTACTTC.

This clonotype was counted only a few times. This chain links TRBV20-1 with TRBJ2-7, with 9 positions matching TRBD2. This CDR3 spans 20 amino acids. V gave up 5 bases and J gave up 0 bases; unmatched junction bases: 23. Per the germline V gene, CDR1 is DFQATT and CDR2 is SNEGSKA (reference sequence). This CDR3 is CSAFTLEGAGGHYSSYEQYF. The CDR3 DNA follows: TGCAGTGCTTTTACCCTCGAAGGAGCGGGAGGTCATTATAGCTCCTACGAGCAGTACTTC.

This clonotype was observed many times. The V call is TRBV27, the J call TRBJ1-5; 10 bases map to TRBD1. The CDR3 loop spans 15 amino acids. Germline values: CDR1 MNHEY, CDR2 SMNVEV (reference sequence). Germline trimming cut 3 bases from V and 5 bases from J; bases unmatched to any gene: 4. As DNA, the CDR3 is TGTGCCAGCAGTTTGGGACAGGGGTTGCATCAGCCCCAGCATTTT. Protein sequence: CASSLGQGLHQPQHF.

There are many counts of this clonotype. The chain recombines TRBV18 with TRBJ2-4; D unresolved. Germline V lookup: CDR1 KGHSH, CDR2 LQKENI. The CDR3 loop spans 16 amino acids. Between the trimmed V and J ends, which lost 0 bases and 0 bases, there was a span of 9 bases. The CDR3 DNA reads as TGTGCCAGCTCACCACCCAGTGGCATAGCCAAAAACATTCAGTACTTC. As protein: CASSPPSGIAKNIQYF.

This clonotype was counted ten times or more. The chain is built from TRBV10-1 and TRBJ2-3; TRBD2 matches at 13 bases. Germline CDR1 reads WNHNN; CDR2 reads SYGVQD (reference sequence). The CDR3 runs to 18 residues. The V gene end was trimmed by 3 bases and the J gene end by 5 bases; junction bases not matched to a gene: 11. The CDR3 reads CASSEIGLAGVQQDTQYF. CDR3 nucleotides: TGCGCCAGCAGTGAAATTGGACTAGCGGGAGTCCAACAAGATACGCAGTATTTT.

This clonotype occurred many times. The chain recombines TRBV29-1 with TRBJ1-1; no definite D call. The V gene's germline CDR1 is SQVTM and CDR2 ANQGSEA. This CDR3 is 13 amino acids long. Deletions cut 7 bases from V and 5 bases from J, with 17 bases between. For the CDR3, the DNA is TGCAGCGCCCGTGCTGGCATGGGGACTGAAGCTTTCTTT. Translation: CSARAGMGTEAFF.

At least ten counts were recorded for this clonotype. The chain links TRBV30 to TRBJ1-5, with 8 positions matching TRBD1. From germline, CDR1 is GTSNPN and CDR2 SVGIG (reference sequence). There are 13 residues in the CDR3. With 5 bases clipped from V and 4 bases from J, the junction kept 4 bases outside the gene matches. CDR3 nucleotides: TGTGCCTGGGATACAGGGGGAAATCAGCCCCAGCATTTT. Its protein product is CAWDTGGNQPQHF.

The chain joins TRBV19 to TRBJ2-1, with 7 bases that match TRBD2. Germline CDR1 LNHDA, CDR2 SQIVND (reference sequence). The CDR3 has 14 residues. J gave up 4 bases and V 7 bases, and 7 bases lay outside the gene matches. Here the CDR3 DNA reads TGTGCCAGTACCCCTAGCGGCCATTACAATGAGCAGTTCTTC. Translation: CASTPSGHYNEQFF.

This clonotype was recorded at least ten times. In DNA, the CDR3 is TGCAGTGCTAGAAGACAAATCCCCTACAATGAGCAGTTCTTC. Amino acids: CSARRQIPYNEQFF. The chain has TRBV20-1 and TRBJ2-1; no clear D gene. V shed 2 bases and J shed 2 bases, with 10 bases lying between them. The CDR3 spans 14 residues. Germline CDR1 and CDR2: DFQATT and SNEGSKA (reference sequence).

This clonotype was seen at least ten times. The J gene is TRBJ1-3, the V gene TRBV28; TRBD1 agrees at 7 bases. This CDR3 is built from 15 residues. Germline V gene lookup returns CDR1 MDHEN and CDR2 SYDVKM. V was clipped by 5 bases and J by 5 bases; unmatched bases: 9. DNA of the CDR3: TGTGCCAGCAGTCCGGGGACAGTAAAAAGAAACACCATATATTTT. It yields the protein CASSPGTVKRNTIYF.

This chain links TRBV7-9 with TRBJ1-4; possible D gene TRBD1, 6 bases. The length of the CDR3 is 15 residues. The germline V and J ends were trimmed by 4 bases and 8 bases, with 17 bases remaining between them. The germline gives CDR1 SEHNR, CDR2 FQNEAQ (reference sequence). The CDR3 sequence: CASSSTTGFQEKLFF. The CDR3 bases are TGTGCCAGCAGCTCCACGACAGGCTTCCAGGAAAAACTGTTTTTT.

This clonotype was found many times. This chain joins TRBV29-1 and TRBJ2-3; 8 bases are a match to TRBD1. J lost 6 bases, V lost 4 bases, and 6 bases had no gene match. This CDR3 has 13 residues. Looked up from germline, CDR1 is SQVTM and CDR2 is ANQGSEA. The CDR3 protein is CSVGDRTMDTQYF. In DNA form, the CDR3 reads TGCAGCGTTGGGGACAGGACCATGGATACGCAGTATTTT.

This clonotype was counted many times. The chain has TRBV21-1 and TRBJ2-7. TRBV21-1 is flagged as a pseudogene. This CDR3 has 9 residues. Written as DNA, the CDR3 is TGTGCCAGCCGCACGGAGCAGTACTTC. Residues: CASRTEQYF.

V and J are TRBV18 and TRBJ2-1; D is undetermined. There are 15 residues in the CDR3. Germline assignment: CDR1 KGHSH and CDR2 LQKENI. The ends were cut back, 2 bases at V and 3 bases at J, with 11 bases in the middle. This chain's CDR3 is CASSPVALGYNEQFF. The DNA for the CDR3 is TGTGCCAGCTCACCAGTAGCCCTTGGCTACAATGAGCAGTTCTTC.

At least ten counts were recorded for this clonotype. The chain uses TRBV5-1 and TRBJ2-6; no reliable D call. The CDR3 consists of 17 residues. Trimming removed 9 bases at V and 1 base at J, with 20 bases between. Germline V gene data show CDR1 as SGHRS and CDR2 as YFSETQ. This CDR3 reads CATTQGLDPSGANVLTF. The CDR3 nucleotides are TGCGCCACCACACAAGGCCTAGACCCGTCTGGGGCCAACGTCCTGACTTTC.

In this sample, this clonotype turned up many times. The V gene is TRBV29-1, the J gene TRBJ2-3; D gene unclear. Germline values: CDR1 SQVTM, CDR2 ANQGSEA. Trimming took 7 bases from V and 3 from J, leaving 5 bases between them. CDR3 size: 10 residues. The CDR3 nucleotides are TGCAGCGCCCGTACAGATACGCAGTATTTT. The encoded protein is CSARTDTQYF.

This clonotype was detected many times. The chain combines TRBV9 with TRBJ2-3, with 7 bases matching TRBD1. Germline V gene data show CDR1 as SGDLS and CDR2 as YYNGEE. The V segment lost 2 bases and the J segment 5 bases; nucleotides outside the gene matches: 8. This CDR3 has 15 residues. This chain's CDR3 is CASSVEGAAGDTQYF. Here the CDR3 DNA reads TGTGCCAGCAGCGTCGAGGGGGCAGCAGGAGATACGCAGTATTTT.

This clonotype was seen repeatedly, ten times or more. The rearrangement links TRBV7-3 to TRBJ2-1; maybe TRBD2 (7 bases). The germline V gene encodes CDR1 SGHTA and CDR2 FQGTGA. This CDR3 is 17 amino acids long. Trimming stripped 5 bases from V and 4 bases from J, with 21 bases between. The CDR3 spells CASSPHLGGGRYNEQFF. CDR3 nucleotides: TGTGCCAGCAGCCCCCACCTGGGGGGCGGGAGATACAATGAGCAGTTCTTC.

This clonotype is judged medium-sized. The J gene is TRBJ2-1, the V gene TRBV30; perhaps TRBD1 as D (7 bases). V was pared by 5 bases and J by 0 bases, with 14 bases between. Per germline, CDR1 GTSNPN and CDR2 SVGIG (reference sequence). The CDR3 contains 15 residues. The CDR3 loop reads CAWWRGPSSYNEQFF. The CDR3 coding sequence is TGTGCCTGGTGGAGGGGGCCAAGCTCCTACAATGAGCAGTTCTTC.

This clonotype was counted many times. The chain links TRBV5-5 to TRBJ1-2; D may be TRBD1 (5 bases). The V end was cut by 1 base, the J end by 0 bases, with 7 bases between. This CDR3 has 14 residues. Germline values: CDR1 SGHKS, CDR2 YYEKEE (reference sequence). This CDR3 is CASSLWDANYGYTF. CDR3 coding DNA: TGTGCCAGCAGCTTGTGGGACGCTAACTATGGCTACACCTTC.

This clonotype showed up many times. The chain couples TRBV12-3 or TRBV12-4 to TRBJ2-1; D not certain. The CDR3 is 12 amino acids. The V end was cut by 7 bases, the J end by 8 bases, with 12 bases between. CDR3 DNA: TGTGCCAGCACCTTGGGGTGGGATGAGCAGTTCTTC. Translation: CASTLGWDEQFF.

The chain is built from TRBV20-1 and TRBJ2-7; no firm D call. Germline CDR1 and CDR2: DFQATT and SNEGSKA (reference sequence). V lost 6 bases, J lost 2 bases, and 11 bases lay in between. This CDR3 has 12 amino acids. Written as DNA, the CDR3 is TGCAGTGCCGGCAAGGGTCCCTACGAGCAGTACTTC. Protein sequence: CSAGKGPYEQYF.

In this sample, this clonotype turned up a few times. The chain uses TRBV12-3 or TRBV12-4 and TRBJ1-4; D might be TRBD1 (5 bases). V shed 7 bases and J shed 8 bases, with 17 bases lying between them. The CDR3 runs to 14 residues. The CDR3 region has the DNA TGTGCCAGCACCCCCGGGGGAAAGTGGGAAAAACTGTTTTTT. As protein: CASTPGGKWEKLFF.

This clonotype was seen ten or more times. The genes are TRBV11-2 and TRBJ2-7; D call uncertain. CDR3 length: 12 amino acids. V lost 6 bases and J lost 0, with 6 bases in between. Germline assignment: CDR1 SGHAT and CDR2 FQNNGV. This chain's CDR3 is CASRYNSYEQYF. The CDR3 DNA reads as TGTGCCAGCAGGTATAACTCCTACGAGCAGTACTTC.